The subject of this entry is one TCR beta chain. The data originate from a study of blood T cell repertoires in COVID-19. About the study: Whether acute or convalescent, the COVID-19 samples came from the United States, Italy and Spain. The analysed material was cDNA or gDNA that came from T cells, B-cell-depleted T cells, or PBMCs.

Seattle cases were enrolled at active infection and followed longitudinally. Authors' methods: Amplified reference gene primers provided the basis for estimating nucleated cell counts. Repertoires were generated with immunoSEQ multiplex PCR, while TCRdb's copy carries only in-frame clones and drops some. V, J and clone size are taken as reported in that table, and D and trimming were inferred from the DNA itself. In the table there are 250,000 to 350,000 clones, roughly 83% of which are singletons. Sequenced input: peripheral blood. The TCR originated in a human donor with COVID-19, enrolled during active disease. The donor label of this sample is uncertain.

CDR3 region: CASSPLGTGGAPLNTGELFF. DNA of the CDR3: TGTGCCAGCAGCCCCCTCGGGACAGGGGGCGCCCCTCTGAACACCGGGGAGCTGTTTTTT. The chain is built from TRBV9 and TRBJ2-2; the match to TRBD1 covers 12 bases. Trimming at V came to 4 bases and at J to 1 base, leaving 14 bases not matched to a gene. Per germline, CDR1 SGDLS and CDR2 YYNGEE. This CDR3 has 20 amino acids.